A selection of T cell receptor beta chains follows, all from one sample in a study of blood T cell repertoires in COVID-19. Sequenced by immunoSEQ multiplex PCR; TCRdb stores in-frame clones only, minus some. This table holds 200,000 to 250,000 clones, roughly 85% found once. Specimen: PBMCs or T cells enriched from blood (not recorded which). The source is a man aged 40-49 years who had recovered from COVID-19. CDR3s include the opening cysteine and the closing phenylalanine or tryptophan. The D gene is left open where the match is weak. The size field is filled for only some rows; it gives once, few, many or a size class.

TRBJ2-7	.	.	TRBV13	TGTGCCAGCAGCGGGCCGAACGAGCAGTACTTC	CASSGPNEQYF
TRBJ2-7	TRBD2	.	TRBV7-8	TGTGCCAGCAGCTTAGTGCCTAGCGGGAGGGTGTACGAGCAGTACTTC	CASSLVPSGRVYEQYF
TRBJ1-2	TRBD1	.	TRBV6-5	TGTGCCAGCAGTTACTCGCCGGGACAGGGTGATGGCTACACCTTC	CASSYSPGQGDGYTF
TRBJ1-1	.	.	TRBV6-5	TGTGCCAGCAGTTCCTTTAGTTTGGCCAGGGACACTGAAGCTTTCTTT	CASSSFSLARDTEAFF
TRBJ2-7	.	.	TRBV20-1	TGCAGTGCTAGCCGGCAGGGTATGCAGTACTTC	CSASRQGMQYF
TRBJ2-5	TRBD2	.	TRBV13	TGTGCCAGCCGACTAGCGGGAGGGCGTCAGACCCAGTACTTC	CASRLAGGRQTQYF
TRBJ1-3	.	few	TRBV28	TGTGCCAGCAGTTACAGGGGAAACACCATATATTTT	CASSYRGNTIYF
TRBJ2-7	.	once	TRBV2	TGTGCCAGCAGCGCGACAGGAATGGGATACGAGCAGTACTTC	CASSATGMGYEQYF
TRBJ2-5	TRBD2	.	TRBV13	TGTGCCAGCAGCCTGGGAGGGTGGGAAGAGACCCAGTACTTC	CASSLGGWEETQYF
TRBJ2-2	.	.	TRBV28	TGTGCCAGCAGTTTTCCAGGGTACGGGGAGCTGTTTTTT	CASSFPGYGELFF
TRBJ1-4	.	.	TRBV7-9	TGTGCCAGCAGCGGAGGATTGGGGTCGTATGAAAAACTGTTTTTT	CASSGGLGSYEKLFF
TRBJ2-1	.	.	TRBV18	TGTGCCAGCTCACCACAGCGGGTGGCCTACAATGAGCAGTTCTTC	CASSPQRVAYNEQFF
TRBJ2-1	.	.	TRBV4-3	TGCGCCAGCAGCCAGGGAGCCTTTGTTGAAAATGAGCAGTTCTTC	CASSQGAFVENEQFF
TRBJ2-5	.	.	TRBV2	TGTGCCAGCAGTGACAGGGGCGGAGAGACCCAGTACTTC	CASSDRGGETQYF
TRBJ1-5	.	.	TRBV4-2	TGTGCCAGCAGCACCGGTTTCGATCAGCCCCAGCATTTT	CASSTGFDQPQHF
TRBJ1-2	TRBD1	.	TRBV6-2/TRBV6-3	TGTGCCAGCAGTTATGTGGGACAGTCGGTCTATGGCTACACCTTC	CASSYVGQSVYGYTF
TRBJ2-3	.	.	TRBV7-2	TGTGCCAGCAGCTTCATTGGCGGAAGAAGCACAGATACGCAGTATTTT	CASSFIGGRSTDTQYF
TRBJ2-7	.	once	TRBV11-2	TGTGCCAGCAGCTTAGGGAGGGGCTACGAGCAGTACTTC	CASSLGRGYEQYF
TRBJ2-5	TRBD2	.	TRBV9	TGTGCCAGCAGCGTAGGTCTAGGCGGGAGGGGTGGGGGAGAGACCCAGTACTTC	CASSVGLGGRGGGETQYF
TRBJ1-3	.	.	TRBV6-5	TGTGCCAGCCAAGAGAGCCGATACTCTGGAAACACCATATATTTT	CASQESRYSGNTIYF
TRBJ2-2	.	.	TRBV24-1	TGTGCCACCAGTGATTACCCCGACATAACGAACACCGGGGAGCTGTTTTTT	CATSDYPDITNTGELFF
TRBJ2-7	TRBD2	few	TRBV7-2	TGTGCCAGCAGCCTAGGGACTAGCGGCGAGCAGTACTTC	CASSLGTSGEQYF
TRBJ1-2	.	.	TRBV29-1	TGCAGCGTTGGAATACGATTGGAGGGTGGCTACACCTTC	CSVGIRLEGGYTF
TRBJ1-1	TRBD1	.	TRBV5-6	TGTGCCAGCAGCTTGATGGGGACAGGGAGGGACACTGAAGCTTTCTTT	CASSLMGTGRDTEAFF
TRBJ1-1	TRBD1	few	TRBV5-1	TGCGCCAGCAGCTTGGCCGGACAGGGATCTGCAGCTTTCTTT	CASSLAGQGSAAFF
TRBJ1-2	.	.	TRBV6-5	TGTGCCAGCAGGGGAGCTAACTATGGCTACACCTTC	CASRGANYGYTF
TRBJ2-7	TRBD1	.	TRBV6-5	TGTGCCAGCTTAACAGGGGATAGGGGCGAGCAGTACTTC	CASLTGDRGEQYF
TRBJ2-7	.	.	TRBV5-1	TGCGCCAGCAGCTCCATCACGTGGGTGGAGGGCGACGAGCAGTACTTC	CASSSITWVEGDEQYF
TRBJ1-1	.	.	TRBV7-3	TGTGCCAGCAGCTTATTGGGCAGTACGAGTAACACTGAAGCTTTCTTT	CASSLLGSTSNTEAFF
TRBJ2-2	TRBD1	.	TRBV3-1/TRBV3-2	TGTGCCAGCAGCCAAACAGGGGGCGCCGGGGAGCTGTTTTTT	CASSQTGGAGELFF
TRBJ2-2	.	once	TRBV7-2	TGTGCCAGCAGCTTAGTAGGGGGATCCACCGGGGAGCTGTTTTTT	CASSLVGGSTGELFF
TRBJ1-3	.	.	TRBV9	TGTGCCAGCAGCGTAGGAGGGGGGGAATGGGCTGGAAACACCATATATTTT	CASSVGGGEWAGNTIYF